A single sample is the source of the 7 T cell receptor beta chains below, sequenced in a study of T cells in Graves' hyperthyroidism and ophthalmopathy. Amplification of TCR beta CDR3 regions was performed using RNA transcripts as template. During a first-round RT-PCR of the TCR CDR3, the HTBI primer set was used. TCRdb reanalysed the multiplex PCR reads using MiXCR and keeps one entry per CDR3 protein. The sample lists approximately 610,000 distinct CDR3 sequences; around 15% were seen once. The sequenced sample was blood. These receptors all stem from a woman aged 40 to 50 with Graves' ophthalmopathy.

This clonotype was found many times. The rearrangement uses TRBV28 and TRBJ2-7; 7 bases are a match to TRBD2. V lost 7 bases to trimming and J lost 2 bases; unmatched junction nucleotides: 11. The length of the CDR3 is 15 residues. Germline values: CDR1 MDHEN, CDR2 SYDVKM. CDR3 amino acids: CASTNPSGRTYEQYF. CDR3 DNA: TGTGCCAGCACCAATCCATCCGGGAGGACCTACGAGCAGTACTTC. The complete variable domain, with remaining parts taken from reference TRBV28 and TRBJ2-7, reads DVKVTQSSRYLVKRTGEKVFLECVQDMDHENMFWYRQDPGLGLRLIYFSYDVKMKEKGDIPEGYSVSREKKERFSLILESASTNQTSMYLCASTNPSGRTYEQYFGPGTRLTVT.

This clonotype was picked up many times. The chain links TRBV7-2 to TRBJ1-1; D unresolved. The germline V gene has CDR1 SGHTA and CDR2 FQGNSA. Between the trimmed V and J ends, which lost 1 base and 3 bases, there was a span of 6 bases. The CDR3 sequence is 13 residues long. For the CDR3, the DNA is TGTGCCAGCAGCTTAGAGCACTACACTGAAGCTTTCTTT. It codes for CASSLEHYTEAFF. Full variable domain (remainder filled in from reference TRBV7-2 and TRBJ1-1): GAGVSQSPSNKVTEKGKDVELRCDPISGHTALYWYRQSLGQGLEFLIYFQGNSAPDKSGLPSDRFSAERTGGSVSTLTIQRTQQEDSAVYLCASSLEHYTEAFFGQGTRLTVV.

The CDR3 protein is CATLPGTGMSETQYF. In DNA, the CDR3 is TGTGCCACGCTGCCCGGGACAGGGATGTCAGAGACCCAGTACTTC. The chain links TRBV28 to TRBJ2-5; 9 bases line up with TRBD1. V dropped 10 bases and J dropped 4; count of bases not matched to a gene: 13. The CDR3 length is 15 residues. The germline V gene encodes CDR1 MDHEN and CDR2 SYDVKM.

The rearrangement uses TRBV7-2 and TRBJ2-7; the D gene is possibly TRBD2 (5 bases). CDR1 is SGHTA, CDR2 FQGNSA, per germline. V lost 5 bases, J lost 2 bases, and 13 bases lay in between. The CDR3 runs 14 residues. The CDR3 protein is CASSPHEGPYEQYF. The DNA of the CDR3 is TGTGCCAGCAGCCCGCACGAGGGCCCCTACGAGCAGTACTTC.

V is TRBV28 and J is TRBJ2-2; 8 bases are shared with TRBD1. This CDR3 spans 17 amino acids. V lost 5 bases, J lost 5 bases, and 13 bases stayed unmatched. The germline V gene has CDR1 MDHEN and CDR2 SYDVKM. CDR3 sequence: CASSSPLDRAPTGELFF. CDR3 DNA sequence: TGTGCCAGCAGTAGCCCCTTGGACAGGGCACCTACCGGGGAGCTGTTTTTT.

The table lists this clonotype with many counts. The chain uses TRBV7-9 and TRBJ2-7; tentatively, D is TRBD1 or TRBD2 (5 bases each). The length of the CDR3 is 15 residues. Germline lookup yields CDR1 SEHNR and CDR2 FQNEAQ (reference sequence). The germline V and J ends were trimmed by 1 base and 9 bases, with 19 bases remaining between them. CDR3 nucleotide sequence: TGTGCCAGCAGCTTAGTGGGAGAGGGTGGGGACGGGCAGTACTTC. It codes for CASSLVGEGGDGQYF.

This clonotype has ten or more counts. The gene calls are TRBV28 and TRBJ1-1, with 9 positions matching TRBD1. Germline V gene data show CDR1 as MDHEN and CDR2 as SYDVKM. CDR3 length: 13 residues. J gave up 8 bases and V 4 bases, and 5 bases lay outside the gene matches. CDR3 sequence (DNA): TGTGCCAGCAGTTCTCGGACAGGGGAGGAAGCTTTCTTT. Translating gives CASSSRTGEEAFF.